This is a list of T cell receptor beta chains from one sample in a study of T cell responses to AZD1222 COVID-19 vaccine. Repertoires were generated with immunoSEQ multiplex PCR, while TCRdb's copy carries only in-frame clones and drops some. This table holds about 99,000 clones, 80% to 95% found once. The specimen was peripheral blood, collected 28 days after the second AZD1222 dose. Every receptor here comes from an adult who received the AZD1222 COVID-19 vaccine. CDR3s include the opening cysteine and the closing phenylalanine or tryptophan. A D gene is named only where the DNA matches it firmly. Clone size is given for some rows only: seen once, a few or many times, or a class if the clone is expanded.

j_gene: TRBJ2-5; abundance: NA; v_gene: TRBV10-3; d_gene: TRBD2; len: 14; CDR3aa: CAISLAGGRETQYF; CDR3nt: TGTGCCATCAGTCTAGCGGGAGGGCGTGAGACCCAGTACTTC
j_gene: TRBJ2-1; abundance: NA; v_gene: TRBV5-1; d_gene: NA; len: 14; CDR3aa: CASSYRTDANEQFF; CDR3nt: TGCGCCAGCAGCTACCGGACAGACGCCAATGAGCAGTTCTTC
j_gene: TRBJ1-5; abundance: NA; v_gene: TRBV28; d_gene: NA; len: 15; CDR3aa: CASSSPPQGFQPQHF; CDR3nt: TGTGCCAGCAGCTCTCCCCCGCAGGGATTTCAGCCCCAGCATTTT
j_gene: TRBJ2-1; abundance: NA; v_gene: TRBV10-3; d_gene: TRBD1; len: 14; CDR3aa: CAIMGQGPNNEQFF; CDR3nt: TGTGCCATCATGGGACAGGGGCCAAACAATGAGCAGTTCTTC
j_gene: TRBJ1-2; abundance: NA; v_gene: TRBV29-1; d_gene: NA; len: 15; CDR3aa: CSVTRRGQSTGGYTF; CDR3nt: TGCAGCGTTACCCGGCGCGGACAGTCGACGGGGGGCTACACCTTC
j_gene: TRBJ2-3; abundance: NA; v_gene: TRBV28; d_gene: TRBD1; len: 16; CDR3aa: CASSLGQGVTTDTQYF; CDR3nt: TGTGCCAGCAGTTTAGGACAGGGGGTAACCACAGATACGCAGTATTTT
j_gene: TRBJ1-2; abundance: few; v_gene: TRBV7-2; d_gene: NA; len: 16; CDR3aa: CASSLEGREILYGYTF; CDR3nt: TGTGCCAGCAGCTTAGAGGGCAGGGAGATCCTTTATGGCTACACCTTC
j_gene: TRBJ1-6; abundance: NA; v_gene: TRBV7-2; d_gene: NA; len: 14; CDR3aa: CASSLKGGVSPLHF; CDR3nt: TGTGCCAGCAGCTTAAAGGGGGGGGTTTCACCCCTCCACTTT
j_gene: TRBJ2-1; abundance: NA; v_gene: TRBV6-2/TRBV6-3; d_gene: TRBD2; len: 15; CDR3aa: CASSGLAGRRNEQFF; CDR3nt: TGTGCCAGCAGTGGACTAGCGGGACGACGGAATGAGCAGTTCTTC
j_gene: TRBJ1-4; abundance: NA; v_gene: TRBV11-2; d_gene: TRBD1; len: 15; CDR3aa: CASSPRTGNNEKLFF; CDR3nt: TGTGCCAGCAGCCCCCGGACAGGGAATAATGAAAAACTGTTTTTT
j_gene: TRBJ1-4; abundance: NA; v_gene: TRBV24-1; d_gene: TRBD1; len: 14; CDR3aa: CATSDGTGGGKLFF; CDR3nt: TGTGCCACCAGTGATGGGACAGGGGGCGGAAAACTGTTTTTT
j_gene: TRBJ1-3; abundance: NA; v_gene: TRBV7-9; d_gene: NA; len: 15; CDR3aa: CASSREGVAGNTIYF; CDR3nt: TGTGCCAGCAGCCGCGAGGGGGTGGCGGGAAACACCATATATTTT
j_gene: TRBJ2-2; abundance: NA; v_gene: TRBV3-1/TRBV3-2; d_gene: TRBD2; len: 19; CDR3aa: CASSPPLLPGLAVTGELFF; CDR3nt: TGTGCCAGCAGCCCCCCCCTGCTCCCGGGACTAGCGGTCACCGGGGAGCTGTTTTTT
j_gene: TRBJ2-7; abundance: NA; v_gene: TRBV12-3/TRBV12-4; d_gene: NA; len: 12; CDR3aa: CASALVSGEQYF; CDR3nt: TGTGCCAGCGCACTAGTTAGCGGCGAGCAGTACTTC
j_gene: TRBJ1-6; abundance: NA; v_gene: TRBV7-8; d_gene: NA; len: 14; CDR3aa: CASSLAGSNSPLHF; CDR3nt: TGTGCCAGCAGCTTAGCAGGGTCTAATTCACCCCTCCACTTT
j_gene: TRBJ2-7; abundance: few; v_gene: TRBV4-2; d_gene: TRBD2; len: 13; CDR3aa: CASSQGTNYEQYF; CDR3nt: TGTGCCAGCAGCCAGGGGACTAACTACGAGCAGTACTTC
j_gene: TRBJ1-4; abundance: NA; v_gene: TRBV29-1; d_gene: NA; len: 14; CDR3aa: CSAALTVNNEKLFF; CDR3nt: TGCAGCGCCGCCCTGACAGTGAACAATGAAAAACTGTTTTTT
j_gene: TRBJ1-1; abundance: few; v_gene: TRBV27; d_gene: NA; len: 15; CDR3aa: CASSLGPAMNTEAFF; CDR3nt: TGTGCCAGCAGTTTGGGTCCTGCTATGAACACTGAAGCTTTCTTT
j_gene: TRBJ1-1; abundance: NA; v_gene: TRBV5-1; d_gene: NA; len: 15; CDR3aa: CASSLERQGLTEAFF; CDR3nt: TGCGCCAGCAGCTTGGAACGGCAGGGACTAACTGAAGCTTTCTTT
j_gene: TRBJ2-2; abundance: NA; v_gene: TRBV28; d_gene: NA; len: 15; CDR3aa: CASTTAAESTGELFF; CDR3nt: TGTGCCAGCACCACGGCGGCAGAGAGCACCGGGGAGCTGTTTTTT
j_gene: TRBJ1-1; abundance: NA; v_gene: TRBV23-1; d_gene: NA; len: 13; CDR3aa: CASSTGSDTEAFF; CDR3nt: TGCGCCAGCAGTACAGGGAGTGACACTGAAGCTTTCTTT
j_gene: TRBJ1-2; abundance: NA; v_gene: TRBV18; d_gene: TRBD1; len: 14; CDR3aa: CASSLGQSKIGYTF; CDR3nt: TGTGCCAGCTCATTGGGACAGAGCAAAATCGGCTACACCTTC
j_gene: TRBJ1-5; abundance: few; v_gene: TRBV27; d_gene: NA; len: 15; CDR3aa: CASSLYAGSNQPQHF; CDR3nt: TGTGCCAGCAGTTTATACGCAGGCAGCAATCAGCCCCAGCATTTT
j_gene: TRBJ1-5; abundance: once; v_gene: TRBV18; d_gene: TRBD1; len: 15; CDR3aa: CASSPPGQGSQPQHF; CDR3nt: TGTGCCAGCTCACCCCCCGGACAGGGTAGCCAGCCCCAGCATTTT
j_gene: TRBJ2-1; abundance: NA; v_gene: TRBV6-1; d_gene: NA; len: 14; CDR3aa: CASSAPDLSAEQFF; CDR3nt: TGTGCCAGCAGTGCCCCCGACCTGTCTGCTGAGCAGTTCTTC
j_gene: TRBJ1-3; abundance: NA; v_gene: TRBV12-3/TRBV12-4; d_gene: NA; len: 11; CDR3aa: CASSFVSTIYF; CDR3nt: TGTGCCAGCAGTTTCGTGAGCACCATATATTTT
j_gene: TRBJ2-1; abundance: NA; v_gene: TRBV7-2; d_gene: TRBD2; len: 15; CDR3aa: CASSLVAGSYNEQFF; CDR3nt: TGTGCCAGCAGCTTAGTAGCGGGAAGCTACAATGAGCAGTTCTTC
j_gene: TRBJ1-6; abundance: NA; v_gene: TRBV27; d_gene: NA; len: 17; CDR3aa: CASSGEGPSSYNSPLHF; CDR3nt: TGTGCCAGCTCCGGAGAGGGTCCGAGCTCCTATAATTCACCCCTCCACTTT
j_gene: TRBJ2-2; abundance: NA; v_gene: TRBV10-3; d_gene: TRBD2; len: 14; CDR3aa: CATSGSSPTGELFF; CDR3nt: TGTGCCACAAGCGGGAGTTCCCCGACCGGGGAGCTGTTTTTT
j_gene: TRBJ2-5; abundance: NA; v_gene: TRBV5-1; d_gene: TRBD1; len: 15; CDR3aa: CASSLSATGVETQYF; CDR3nt: TGCGCCAGCAGCTTGTCCGCGACAGGGGTTGAGACCCAGTACTTC
j_gene: TRBJ1-4; abundance: few; v_gene: TRBV20-1; d_gene: NA; len: 11; CDR3aa: CSAEGLEKLFF; CDR3nt: TGCAGTGCCGAGGGATTGGAAAAACTGTTTTTT
j_gene: TRBJ1-1; abundance: NA; v_gene: TRBV4-2; d_gene: NA; len: 14; CDR3aa: CASSRQGWDTEAFF; CDR3nt: TGTGCCAGCAGCCGTCAGGGGTGGGACACTGAAGCTTTCTTT
j_gene: TRBJ2-7; abundance: NA; v_gene: TRBV5-4; d_gene: NA; len: 14; CDR3aa: CASSLSGRAYEQYF; CDR3nt: TGTGCCAGCAGCTTAAGTGGAAGGGCCTACGAGCAGTACTTC
j_gene: TRBJ2-3; abundance: NA; v_gene: TRBV5-6; d_gene: NA; len: 17; CDR3aa: CASSLKVASGSTDTQYF; CDR3nt: TGTGCCAGCAGCTTGAAAGTGGCGAGCGGAAGCACAGATACGCAGTATTTT
j_gene: TRBJ1-1; abundance: NA; v_gene: TRBV12-3/TRBV12-4; d_gene: NA; len: 12; CDR3aa: CASTEMGTEAFF; CDR3nt: TGTGCCAGCACCGAAATGGGCACTGAAGCTTTCTTT
j_gene: TRBJ1-2; abundance: few; v_gene: TRBV4-3; d_gene: NA; len: 15; CDR3aa: CASSQDSGGYYGYTF; CDR3nt: TGCGCCAGCAGCCAAGACTCCGGGGGCTACTATGGCTACACCTTC
j_gene: TRBJ2-1; abundance: NA; v_gene: TRBV11-2; d_gene: TRBD1; len: 13; CDR3aa: CASSLVADRGQFF; CDR3nt: TGTGCCAGCAGCTTAGTGGCCGACAGGGGTCAGTTCTTC
j_gene: TRBJ2-5; abundance: NA; v_gene: TRBV25-1; d_gene: NA; len: 15; CDR3aa: CASSDSRELRETQYF; CDR3nt: TGTGCCAGCAGTGACTCAAGGGAATTACGGGAGACCCAGTACTTC
j_gene: TRBJ2-1; abundance: NA; v_gene: TRBV4-1; d_gene: TRBD2; len: 15; CDR3aa: CASSPEVAGSPRQFF; CDR3nt: TGCGCCAGCAGCCCCGAGGTAGCGGGATCCCCCAGGCAGTTCTTC
j_gene: TRBJ2-1; abundance: NA; v_gene: TRBV15; d_gene: TRBD2; len: 16; CDR3aa: CATSRAGGGSYNEQFF; CDR3nt: TGTGCCACCAGCAGAGCGGGAGGGGGGTCCTACAATGAGCAGTTCTTC
j_gene: TRBJ2-7; abundance: NA; v_gene: TRBV19; d_gene: NA; len: 15; CDR3aa: CASSIPGGQTYEQYF; CDR3nt: TGTGCCAGTAGTATTCCCGGGGGACAGACCTACGAGCAGTACTTC
j_gene: TRBJ2-7; abundance: NA; v_gene: TRBV9; d_gene: TRBD2; len: 14; CDR3aa: CASSVGQGGYEQYF; CDR3nt: TGTGCCAGCAGCGTAGGTCAGGGAGGGTACGAGCAGTACTTC
j_gene: TRBJ1-5; abundance: NA; v_gene: TRBV3-1/TRBV3-2; d_gene: TRBD1; len: 16; CDR3aa: CASSHADRAGNQPQHF; CDR3nt: TGTGCCAGCAGCCACGCGGACAGGGCTGGCAATCAGCCCCAGCATTTT
j_gene: TRBJ2-7; abundance: NA; v_gene: TRBV28; d_gene: TRBD1; len: 13; CDR3aa: CASTRQGSYEQYF; CDR3nt: TGTGCCAGCACCCGACAGGGCTCCTACGAGCAGTACTTC
j_gene: TRBJ2-5; abundance: NA; v_gene: TRBV4-1; d_gene: NA; len: 16; CDR3aa: CASSPRYGAVQETQYF; CDR3nt: TGCGCCAGCAGTCCGAGGTATGGAGCGGTGCAAGAGACCCAGTACTTC
j_gene: TRBJ1-4; abundance: NA; v_gene: TRBV2; d_gene: TRBD1; len: 14; CDR3aa: CASSKGQWNEKLFF; CDR3nt: TGTGCCAGCAGTAAGGGACAGTGGAATGAAAAACTGTTTTTT
j_gene: TRBJ2-2; abundance: NA; v_gene: TRBV19; d_gene: NA; len: 14; CDR3aa: CASRAGGLTGELFF; CDR3nt: TGTGCCAGTAGGGCAGGGGGGCTCACCGGGGAGCTGTTTTTT
j_gene: TRBJ1-4; abundance: NA; v_gene: TRBV19; d_gene: TRBD1; len: 14; CDR3aa: CASTRQGDVRKLFF; CDR3nt: TGTGCCAGTACCAGACAGGGAGATGTTCGGAAACTGTTTTTT
j_gene: TRBJ2-1; abundance: once; v_gene: TRBV5-1; d_gene: NA; len: 12; CDR3aa: CASRLAQNEQFF; CDR3nt: TGCGCCAGCAGACTGGCGCAAAATGAGCAGTTCTTC
j_gene: TRBJ1-5; abundance: many; v_gene: TRBV28; d_gene: TRBD1; len: 15; CDR3aa: CASSPDRGRNQPQHF; CDR3nt: TGTGCCAGCAGCCCAGACAGGGGGCGAAATCAGCCCCAGCATTTT
j_gene: TRBJ2-7; abundance: NA; v_gene: TRBV7-9; d_gene: TRBD2; len: 14; CDR3aa: CASSSLTSGREQYF; CDR3nt: TGTGCCAGCAGCTCGTTGACTAGCGGGAGGGAGCAGTACTTC
j_gene: TRBJ1-3; abundance: NA; v_gene: TRBV3-1/TRBV3-2; d_gene: NA; len: 12; CDR3aa: CASSRPGNTIYF; CDR3nt: TGTGCCAGCAGCCGCCCTGGAAACACCATATATTTT
j_gene: TRBJ2-5; abundance: once; v_gene: TRBV2; d_gene: TRBD2; len: 16; CDR3aa: CASSGGLAVTQETQYF; CDR3nt: TGTGCCAGCAGTGGGGGACTAGCGGTAACACAAGAGACCCAGTACTTC